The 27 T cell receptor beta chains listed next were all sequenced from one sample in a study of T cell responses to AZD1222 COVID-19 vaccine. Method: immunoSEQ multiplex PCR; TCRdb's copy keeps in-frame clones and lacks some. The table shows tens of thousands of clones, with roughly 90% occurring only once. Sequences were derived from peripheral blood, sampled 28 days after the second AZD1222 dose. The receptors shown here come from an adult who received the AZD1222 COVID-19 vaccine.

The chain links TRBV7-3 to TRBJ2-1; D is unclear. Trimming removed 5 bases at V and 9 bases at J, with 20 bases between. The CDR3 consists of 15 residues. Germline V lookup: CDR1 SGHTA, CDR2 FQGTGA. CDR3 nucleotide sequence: TGTGCCAGCAGCCGCCGGGCGTTGAAGGATATTGAGCAGTTCTTC. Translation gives CASSRRALKDIEQFF.

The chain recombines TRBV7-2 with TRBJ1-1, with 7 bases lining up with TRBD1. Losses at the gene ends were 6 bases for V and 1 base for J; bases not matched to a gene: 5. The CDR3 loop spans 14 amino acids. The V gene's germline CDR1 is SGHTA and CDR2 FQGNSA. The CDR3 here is CASRFGQANTEAFF. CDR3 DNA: TGTGCCAGCAGATTCGGACAGGCGAACACTGAAGCTTTCTTT.

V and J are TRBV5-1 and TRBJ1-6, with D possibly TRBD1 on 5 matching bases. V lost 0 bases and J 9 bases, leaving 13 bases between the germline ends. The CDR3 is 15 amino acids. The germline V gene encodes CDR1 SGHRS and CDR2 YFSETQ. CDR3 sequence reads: CASSLAGRDVSPLHF. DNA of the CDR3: TGCGCCAGCAGCTTGGCCGGCAGGGACGTTTCACCCCTCCACTTT.

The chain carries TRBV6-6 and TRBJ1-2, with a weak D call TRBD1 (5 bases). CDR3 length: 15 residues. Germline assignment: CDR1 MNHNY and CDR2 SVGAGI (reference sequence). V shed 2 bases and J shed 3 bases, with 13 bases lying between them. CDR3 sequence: CASSYRGERDYGYTF. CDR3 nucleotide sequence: TGTGCCAGCAGTTACAGGGGCGAGAGGGACTATGGCTACACCTTC.

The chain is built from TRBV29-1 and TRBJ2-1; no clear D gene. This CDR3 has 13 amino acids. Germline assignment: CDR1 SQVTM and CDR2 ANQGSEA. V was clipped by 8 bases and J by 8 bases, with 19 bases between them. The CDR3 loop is CSLSRTSVDEQFF. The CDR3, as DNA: TGCAGCTTGTCCCGGACCTCCGTGGATGAGCAGTTCTTC.

The CDR3 DNA sequence: TGTGCCAGCAGTCGCCGTAGTACCGGGACAGGGGGCCCTGAAGCTTTCTTT. As protein: CASSRRSTGTGGPEAFF. The rearrangement joins TRBV6-6 to TRBJ1-1; 12 bases fit TRBD1. This CDR3 region has 17 residues. V was pared by 5 bases and J by 6 bases, with 13 bases of the junction left unmatched. Germline assignment: CDR1 MNHNY and CDR2 SVGAGI (reference sequence).

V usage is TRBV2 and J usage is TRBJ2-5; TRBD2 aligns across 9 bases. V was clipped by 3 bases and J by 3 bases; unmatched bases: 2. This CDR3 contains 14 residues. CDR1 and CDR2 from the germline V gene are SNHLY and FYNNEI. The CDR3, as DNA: TGTGCCAGCAGTGATGCGGGAGGGGAAGAGACCCAGTACTTC. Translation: CASSDAGGEETQYF.

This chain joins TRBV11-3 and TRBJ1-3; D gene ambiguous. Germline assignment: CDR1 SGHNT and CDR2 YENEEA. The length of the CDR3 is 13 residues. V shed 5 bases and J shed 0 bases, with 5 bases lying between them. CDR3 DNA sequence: TGTGCCAGCAGCGCCGTCTCTGGAAACACCATATATTTT. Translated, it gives CASSAVSGNTIYF.

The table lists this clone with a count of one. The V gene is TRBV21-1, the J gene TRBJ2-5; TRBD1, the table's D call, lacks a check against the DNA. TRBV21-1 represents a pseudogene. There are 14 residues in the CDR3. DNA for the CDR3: TGTGCCAGCAGATTACTCAGGGGGCGGGAGACCCAGTACTTC. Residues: CASRLLRGRETQYF.

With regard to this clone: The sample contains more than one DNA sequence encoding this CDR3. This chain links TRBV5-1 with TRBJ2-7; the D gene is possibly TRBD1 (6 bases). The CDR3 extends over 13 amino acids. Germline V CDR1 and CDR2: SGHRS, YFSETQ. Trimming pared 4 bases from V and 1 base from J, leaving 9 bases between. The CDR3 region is CASSRDTSYEQYF. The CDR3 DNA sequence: TGCGCCAGCAGCCGGGACACTTCCTACGAGCAGTACTTC.

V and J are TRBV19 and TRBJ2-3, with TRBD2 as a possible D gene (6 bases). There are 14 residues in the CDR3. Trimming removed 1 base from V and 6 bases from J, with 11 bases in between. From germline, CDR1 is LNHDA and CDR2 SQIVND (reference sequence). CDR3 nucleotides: TGTGCCAGTAGTATAGGGCCAGGGAGGGATACGCAGTATTTT. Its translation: CASSIGPGRDTQYF. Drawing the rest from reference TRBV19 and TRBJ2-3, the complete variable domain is DGGITQSPKYLFRKEGQNVTLSCEQNLNHDAMYWYRQDPGQGLRLIYYSQIVNDFQKGDIAEGYSVSREKKESFPLTVTSAQKNPTAFYLCASSIGPGRDTQYFGPGTRLTVL.

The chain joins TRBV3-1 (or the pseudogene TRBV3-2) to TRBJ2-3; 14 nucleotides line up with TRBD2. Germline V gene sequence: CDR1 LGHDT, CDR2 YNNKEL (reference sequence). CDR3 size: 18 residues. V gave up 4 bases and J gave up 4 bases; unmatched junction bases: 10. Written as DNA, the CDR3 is TGTGCCAGCAGCCTAACCGGGACTAGCGGGAGCCCCGCAGATACGCAGTATTTT. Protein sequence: CASSLTGTSGSPADTQYF.

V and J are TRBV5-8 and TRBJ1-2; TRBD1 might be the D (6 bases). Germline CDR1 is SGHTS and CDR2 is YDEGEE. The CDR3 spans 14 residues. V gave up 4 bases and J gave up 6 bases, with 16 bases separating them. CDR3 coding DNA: TGTGCCAGCAGCCCTAGGACAGCCACCCATGGCTACACCTTC. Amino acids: CASSPRTATHGYTF.

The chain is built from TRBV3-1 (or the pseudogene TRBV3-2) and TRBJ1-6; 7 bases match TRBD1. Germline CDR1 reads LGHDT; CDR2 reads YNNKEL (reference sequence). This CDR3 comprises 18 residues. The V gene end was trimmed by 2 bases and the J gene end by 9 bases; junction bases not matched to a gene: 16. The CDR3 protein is CASSQPARNNRGFSPLHF. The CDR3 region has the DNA TGTGCCAGCAGCCAACCCGCCCGGAACAACAGGGGATTTTCACCCCTCCACTTT.

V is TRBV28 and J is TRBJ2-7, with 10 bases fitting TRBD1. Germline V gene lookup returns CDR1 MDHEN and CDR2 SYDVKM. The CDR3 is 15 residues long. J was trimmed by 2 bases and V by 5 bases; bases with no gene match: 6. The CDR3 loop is CASSTPGTGAYEQYF. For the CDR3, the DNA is TGTGCCAGCAGTACACCCGGGACAGGGGCCTACGAGCAGTACTTC.

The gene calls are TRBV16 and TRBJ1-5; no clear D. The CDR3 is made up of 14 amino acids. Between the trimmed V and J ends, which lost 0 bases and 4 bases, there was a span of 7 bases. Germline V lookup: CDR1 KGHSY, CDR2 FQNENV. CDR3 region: CASSQSPGNQPQHF. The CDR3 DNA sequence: TGTGCCAGCAGCCAATCGCCCGGGAATCAGCCCCAGCATTTT.

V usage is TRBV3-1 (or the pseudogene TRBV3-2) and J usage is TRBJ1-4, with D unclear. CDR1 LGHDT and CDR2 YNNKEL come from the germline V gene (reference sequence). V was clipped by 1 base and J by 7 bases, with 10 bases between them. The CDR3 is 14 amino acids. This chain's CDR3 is CASSQGRHSEKLFF. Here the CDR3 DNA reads TGTGCCAGCAGCCAAGGGCGGCATTCTGAAAAACTGTTTTTT.

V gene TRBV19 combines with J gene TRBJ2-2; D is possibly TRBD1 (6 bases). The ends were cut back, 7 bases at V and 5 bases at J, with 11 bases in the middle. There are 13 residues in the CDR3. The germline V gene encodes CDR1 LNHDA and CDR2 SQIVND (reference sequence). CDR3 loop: CASTGVRTGELFF. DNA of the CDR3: TGTGCCAGTACAGGGGTTCGAACCGGGGAGCTGTTTTTT.

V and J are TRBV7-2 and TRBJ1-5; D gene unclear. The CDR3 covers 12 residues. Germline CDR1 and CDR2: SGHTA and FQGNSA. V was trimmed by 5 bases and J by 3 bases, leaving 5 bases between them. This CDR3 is CASSPYNQPQHF. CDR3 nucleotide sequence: TGTGCCAGCAGCCCCTACAATCAGCCCCAGCATTTT.

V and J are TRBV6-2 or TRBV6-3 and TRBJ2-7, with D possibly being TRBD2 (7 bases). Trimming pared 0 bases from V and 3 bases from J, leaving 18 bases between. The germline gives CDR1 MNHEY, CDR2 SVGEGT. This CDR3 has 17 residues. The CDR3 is CASSYSPPGGLGYEQYF. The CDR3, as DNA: TGTGCCAGCAGTTACTCCCCCCCGGGGGGCCTTGGCTACGAGCAGTACTTC.

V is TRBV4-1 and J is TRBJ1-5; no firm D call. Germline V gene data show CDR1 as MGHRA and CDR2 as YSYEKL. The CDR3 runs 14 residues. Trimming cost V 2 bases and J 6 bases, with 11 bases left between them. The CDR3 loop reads CASSQSLTGQPQHF. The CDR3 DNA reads TGCGCCAGCAGCCAATCCCTAACTGGTCAGCCCCAGCATTTT.

The CDR3 DNA follows: TGTGCCAGCAGCCAAGGGGCTTCAACTTTCTACGAGCAGTACTTC. This gives the protein CASSQGASTFYEQYF. The chain joins TRBV13 to TRBJ2-7; D is perhaps TRBD1 (5 bases). The CDR3 runs to 15 residues. V was trimmed by 5 bases and J by 3 bases, leaving 17 bases between them. CDR1 PRHDT and CDR2 FYEKMQ come from the germline V gene (reference sequence).

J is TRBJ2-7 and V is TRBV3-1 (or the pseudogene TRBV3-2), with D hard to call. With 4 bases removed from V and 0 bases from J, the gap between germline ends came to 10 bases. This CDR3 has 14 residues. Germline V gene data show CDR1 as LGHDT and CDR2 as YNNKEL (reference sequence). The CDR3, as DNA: TGTGCCAGCAGCCCCACAGAGATCTCCTACGAGCAGTACTTC. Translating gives CASSPTEISYEQYF.

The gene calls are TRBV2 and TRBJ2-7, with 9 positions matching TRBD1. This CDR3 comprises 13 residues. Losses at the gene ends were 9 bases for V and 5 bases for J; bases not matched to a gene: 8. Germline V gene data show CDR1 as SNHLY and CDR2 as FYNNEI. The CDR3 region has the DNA TGTGCCAGAAGGGGACAGGGAGGAAACGAGCAGTACTTC. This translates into CARRGQGGNEQYF.

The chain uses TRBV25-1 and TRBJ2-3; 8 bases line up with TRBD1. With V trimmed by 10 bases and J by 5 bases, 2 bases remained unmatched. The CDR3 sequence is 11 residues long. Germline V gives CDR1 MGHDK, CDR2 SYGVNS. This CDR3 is CATDRGDTQYF. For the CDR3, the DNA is TGTGCCACCGACAGGGGAGATACGCAGTATTTT.

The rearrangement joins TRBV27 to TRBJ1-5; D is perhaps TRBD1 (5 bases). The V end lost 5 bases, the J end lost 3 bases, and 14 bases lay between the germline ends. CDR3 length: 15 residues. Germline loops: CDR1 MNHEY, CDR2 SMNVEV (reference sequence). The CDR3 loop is CASSPTQGTNQPQHF. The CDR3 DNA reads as TGTGCCAGCAGTCCCACACAAGGGACCAATCAGCCCCAGCATTTT.

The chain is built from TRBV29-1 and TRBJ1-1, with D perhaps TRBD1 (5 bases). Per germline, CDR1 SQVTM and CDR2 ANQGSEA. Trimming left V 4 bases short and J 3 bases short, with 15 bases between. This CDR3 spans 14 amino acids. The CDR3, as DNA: TGCAGCGTTGGGGGGACTCCGGGGGACACTGAAGCTTTCTTT. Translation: CSVGGTPGDTEAFF.